Below, 3 T cell receptor beta chains from the same sample are listed, as sequenced in a study of metastatic and nonmetastatic thyroid tumors. Patients underwent thyroid surgery, and none had received any treatment before it. Through MiXCR, TCRdb re-clonotyped the PCR reads. The sample contains roughly 23,000 clones, more than 12% of which appear only once. Sequenced sample: tumor tissue. These receptors originate from a female donor with papillary thyroid cancer or a benign thyroid nodule (not recorded which). Some clones in this sample may be carry-over from other donors' samples.

Many counts were recorded for this clone. The chain recombines TRBV6-1 with TRBJ1-5, with TRBD1 identical over 10 bases. The CDR3 is made up of 17 amino acids. The V segment lost 5 bases and the J segment 1 base; nucleotides outside the gene matches: 8. Germline V gene data show CDR1 as MNHNS and CDR2 as SASEGT. DNA of the CDR3: TGTGCCAGCAGTCCAACGGGACAGGGGTCCAGCAATCAGCCCCAGCATTTT. Amino acids: CASSPTGQGSSNQPQHF.

The V and J genes are TRBV10-3 and TRBJ2-2; the D gene could be TRBD1 or TRBD2 (6 bases each). CDR1 is ENHRY and CDR2 is SYGVKD in the germline V gene. The CDR3 is 13 amino acids. The V and J ends lost 3 bases and 11 bases respectively, with 13 bases between them. CDR3 DNA: TGTGCCATCAGTGAAATGGGGGCGGGAGAGCTGTTTTTT. Protein sequence: CAISEMGAGELFF.

Within the sample, this clone is medium-sized (0.01 to 0.1%). V gene TRBV6-1 combines with J gene TRBJ1-1; the D is unclear. The V and J ends lost 5 bases and 0 bases respectively, with 10 bases between them. The length of the CDR3 is 14 residues. Germline V lookup: CDR1 MNHNS, CDR2 SASEGT. This CDR3 is CASSSHGMNTEAFF. CDR3 DNA: TGTGCCAGCAGTTCCCACGGTATGAACACTGAAGCTTTCTTT.